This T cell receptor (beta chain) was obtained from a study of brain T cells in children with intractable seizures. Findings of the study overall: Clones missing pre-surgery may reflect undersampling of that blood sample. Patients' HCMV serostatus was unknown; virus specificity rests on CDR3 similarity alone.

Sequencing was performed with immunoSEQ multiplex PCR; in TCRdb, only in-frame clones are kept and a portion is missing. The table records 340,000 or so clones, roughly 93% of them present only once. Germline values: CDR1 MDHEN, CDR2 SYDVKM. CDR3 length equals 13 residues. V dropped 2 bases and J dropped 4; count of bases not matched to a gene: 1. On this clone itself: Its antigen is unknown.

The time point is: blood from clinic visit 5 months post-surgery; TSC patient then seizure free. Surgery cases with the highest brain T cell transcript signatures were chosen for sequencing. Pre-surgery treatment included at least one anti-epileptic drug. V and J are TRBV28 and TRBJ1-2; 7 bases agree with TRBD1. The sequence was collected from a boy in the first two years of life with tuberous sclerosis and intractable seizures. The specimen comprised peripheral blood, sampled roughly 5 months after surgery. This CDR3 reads CASSLAGGYGYTF. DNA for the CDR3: TGTGCCAGCAGTTTAGCAGGGGGCTATGGCTACACCTTC.